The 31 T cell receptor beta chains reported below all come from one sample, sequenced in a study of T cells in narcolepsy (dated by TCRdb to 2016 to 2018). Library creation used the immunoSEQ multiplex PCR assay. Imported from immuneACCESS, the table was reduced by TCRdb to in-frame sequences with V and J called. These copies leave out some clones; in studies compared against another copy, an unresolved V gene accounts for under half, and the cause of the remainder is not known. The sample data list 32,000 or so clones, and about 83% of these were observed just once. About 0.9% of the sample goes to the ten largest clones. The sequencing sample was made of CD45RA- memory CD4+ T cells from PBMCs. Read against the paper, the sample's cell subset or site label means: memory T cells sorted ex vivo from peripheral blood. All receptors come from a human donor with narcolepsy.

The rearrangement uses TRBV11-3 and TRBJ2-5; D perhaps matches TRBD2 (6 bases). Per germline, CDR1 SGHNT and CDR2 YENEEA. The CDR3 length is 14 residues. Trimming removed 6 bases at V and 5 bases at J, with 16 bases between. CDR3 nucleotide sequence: TGTGCCAGCAGGCTCTTAGCGGTATATGAGACCCAGTACTTC. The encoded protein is CASRLLAVYETQYF.

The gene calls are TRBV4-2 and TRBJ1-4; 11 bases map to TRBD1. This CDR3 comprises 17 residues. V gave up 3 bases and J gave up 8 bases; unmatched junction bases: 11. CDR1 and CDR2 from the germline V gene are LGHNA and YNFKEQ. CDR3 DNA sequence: TGTGCCAGCAGCCATGGGACAGGGGGGAGTCTGCAGGAAAAACTGTTTTTT. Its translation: CASSHGTGGSLQEKLFF.

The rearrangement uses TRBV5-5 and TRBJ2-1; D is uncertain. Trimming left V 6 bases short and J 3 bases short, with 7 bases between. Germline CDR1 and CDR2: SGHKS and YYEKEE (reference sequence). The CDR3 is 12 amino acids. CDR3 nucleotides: TGTGCCAGCACCCTTGACTACAATGAGCAGTTCTTC. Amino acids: CASTLDYNEQFF. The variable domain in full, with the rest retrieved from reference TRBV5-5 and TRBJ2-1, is DAGVTQSPTHLIKTRGQQVTLRCSPISGHKSVSWYQQVLGQGPQFIFQYYEKEERGRGNFPDRFSARQFPNYSSELNVNALLLGDSALYLCASTLDYNEQFFGPGTRLTVL.

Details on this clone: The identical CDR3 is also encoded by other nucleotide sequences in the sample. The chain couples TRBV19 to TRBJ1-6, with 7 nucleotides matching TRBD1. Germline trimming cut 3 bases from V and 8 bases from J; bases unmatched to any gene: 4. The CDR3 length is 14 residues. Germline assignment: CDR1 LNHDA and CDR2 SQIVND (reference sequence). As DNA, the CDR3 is TGTGCCAGTAGTATTCTTACAGGGGATTCACCCCTCCACTTT. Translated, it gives CASSILTGDSPLHF.

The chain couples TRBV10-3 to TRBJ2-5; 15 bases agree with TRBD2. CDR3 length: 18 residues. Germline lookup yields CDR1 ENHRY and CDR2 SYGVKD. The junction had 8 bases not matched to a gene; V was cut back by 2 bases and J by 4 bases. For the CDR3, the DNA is TGTGCCATCAGTGAGACCCGGACTAGCGGGGGGGCCTCAGAGACCCAGTACTTC. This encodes CAISETRTSGGASETQYF.

The CDR3 nucleotides are TGTGCCAGCCTCTTAAGGGGGGAGGGTCAGCCCCAGCATTTT. Its protein is CASLLRGEGQPQHF. The genes are TRBV19 and TRBJ1-5, with TRBD1 as a possible D gene (6 bases). Trimming took 9 bases from V and 6 from J, leaving 18 bases between them. This CDR3 has 14 amino acids. Germline V lookup: CDR1 LNHDA, CDR2 SQIVND (reference sequence).

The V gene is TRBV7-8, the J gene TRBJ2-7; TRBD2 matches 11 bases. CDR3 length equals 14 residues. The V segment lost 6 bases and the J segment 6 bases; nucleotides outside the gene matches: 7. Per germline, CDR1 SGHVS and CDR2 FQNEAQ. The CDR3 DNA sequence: TGTGCCAGCAGTGCGACTAGCGGGGTCCCCGAGCAGTACTTC. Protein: CASSATSGVPEQYF. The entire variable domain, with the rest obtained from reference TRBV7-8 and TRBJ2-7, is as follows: GAGVSQSPRYKVAKRGQDVALRCDPISGHVSLFWYQQALGQGPEFLTYFQNEAQLDKSGLPSDRFFAERPEGSVSTLKIQRTQQEDSAVYLCASSATSGVPEQYFGPGTRLTVT.

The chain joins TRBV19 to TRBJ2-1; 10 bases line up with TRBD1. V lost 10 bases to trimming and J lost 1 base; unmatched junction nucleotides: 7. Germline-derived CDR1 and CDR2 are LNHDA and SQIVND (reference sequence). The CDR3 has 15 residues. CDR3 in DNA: TGTGCCACACGGGACAGGGGAAGGTCCTACAATGAGCAGTTCTTC. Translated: CATRDRGRSYNEQFF. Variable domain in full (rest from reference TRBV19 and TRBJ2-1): DGGITQSPKYLFRKEGQNVTLSCEQNLNHDAMYWYRQDPGQGLRLIYYSQIVNDFQKGDIAEGYSVSREKKESFPLTVTSAQKNPTAFYLCATRDRGRSYNEQFFGPGTRLTVL.

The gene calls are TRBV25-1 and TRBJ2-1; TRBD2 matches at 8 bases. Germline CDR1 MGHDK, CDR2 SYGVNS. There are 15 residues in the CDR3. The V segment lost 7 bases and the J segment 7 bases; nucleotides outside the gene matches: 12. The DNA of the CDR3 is TGTGCCAGCAACGATAGCGGGGAGCGTAGGAATGAGCAGTTCTTC. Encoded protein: CASNDSGERRNEQFF.

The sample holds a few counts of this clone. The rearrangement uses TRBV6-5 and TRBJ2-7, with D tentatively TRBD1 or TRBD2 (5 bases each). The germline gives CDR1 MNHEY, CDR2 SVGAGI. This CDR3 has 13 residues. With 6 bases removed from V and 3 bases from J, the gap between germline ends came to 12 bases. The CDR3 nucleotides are TGTGCCAGCAGAACCGGGGCTAACTACGAGCAGTACTTC. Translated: CASRTGANYEQYF.

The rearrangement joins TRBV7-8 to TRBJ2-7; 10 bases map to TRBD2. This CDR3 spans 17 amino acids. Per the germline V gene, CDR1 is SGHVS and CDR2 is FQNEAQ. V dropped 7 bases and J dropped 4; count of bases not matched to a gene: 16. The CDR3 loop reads CASTPLPIAGLAYEQYF. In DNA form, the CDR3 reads TGTGCCAGCACTCCATTGCCCATCGCGGGACTAGCGTACGAGCAGTACTTC.

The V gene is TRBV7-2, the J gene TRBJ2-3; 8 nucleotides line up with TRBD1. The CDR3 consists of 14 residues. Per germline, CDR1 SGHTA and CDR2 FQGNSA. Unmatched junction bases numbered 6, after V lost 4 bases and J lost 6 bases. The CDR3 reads CASSYGQGTDTQYF. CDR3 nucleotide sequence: TGTGCCAGCAGCTATGGACAGGGTACGGATACGCAGTATTTT.

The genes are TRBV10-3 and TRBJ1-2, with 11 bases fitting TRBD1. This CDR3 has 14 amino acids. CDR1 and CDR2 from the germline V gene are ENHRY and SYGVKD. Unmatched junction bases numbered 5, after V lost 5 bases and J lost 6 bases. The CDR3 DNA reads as TGTGCCATCAGTTGGACAGGGGGCGAAGATGGCTACACCTTC. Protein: CAISWTGGEDGYTF.

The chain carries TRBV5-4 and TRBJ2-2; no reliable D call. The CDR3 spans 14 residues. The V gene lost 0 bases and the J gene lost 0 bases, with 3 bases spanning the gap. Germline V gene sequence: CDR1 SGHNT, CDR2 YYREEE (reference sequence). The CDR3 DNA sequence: TGTGCCAGCAGCTTGGAACCGAACACCGGGGAGCTGTTTTTT. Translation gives CASSLEPNTGELFF.

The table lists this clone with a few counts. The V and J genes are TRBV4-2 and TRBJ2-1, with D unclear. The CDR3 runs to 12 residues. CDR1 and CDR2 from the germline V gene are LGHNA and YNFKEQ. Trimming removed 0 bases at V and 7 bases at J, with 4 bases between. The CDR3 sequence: CASSQDWNEQFF. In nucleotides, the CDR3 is TGTGCCAGCAGCCAAGATTGGAATGAGCAGTTCTTC.

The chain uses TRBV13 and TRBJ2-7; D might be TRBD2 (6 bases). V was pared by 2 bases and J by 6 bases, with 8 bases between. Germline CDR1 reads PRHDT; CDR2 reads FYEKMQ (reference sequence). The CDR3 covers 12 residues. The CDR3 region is CASSLKGLEQYF. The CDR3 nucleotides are TGTGCCAGCAGCTTAAAGGGACTCGAGCAGTACTTC. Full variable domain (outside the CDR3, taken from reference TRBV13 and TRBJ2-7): AAGVIQSPRHLIKEKRETATLKCYPIPRHDTVYWYQQGPGQDPQFLISFYEKMQSDKGSIPDRFSAQQFSDYHSELNMSSLELGDSALYFCASSLKGLEQYFGPGTRLTVT.

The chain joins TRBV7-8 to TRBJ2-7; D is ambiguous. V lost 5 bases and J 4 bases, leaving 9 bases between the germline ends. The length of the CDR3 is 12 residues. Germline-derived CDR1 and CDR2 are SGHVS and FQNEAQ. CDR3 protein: CASSIRAYEQYF. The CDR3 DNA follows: TGTGCCAGCAGCATCAGAGCTTACGAGCAGTACTTC.

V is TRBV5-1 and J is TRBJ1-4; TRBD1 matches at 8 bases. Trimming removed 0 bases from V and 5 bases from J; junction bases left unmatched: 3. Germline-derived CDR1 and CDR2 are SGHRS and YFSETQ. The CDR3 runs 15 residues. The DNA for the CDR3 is TGCGCCAGCAGCTTGGCCGGGACAGGAAATGAAAAACTGTTTTTT. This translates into CASSLAGTGNEKLFF.

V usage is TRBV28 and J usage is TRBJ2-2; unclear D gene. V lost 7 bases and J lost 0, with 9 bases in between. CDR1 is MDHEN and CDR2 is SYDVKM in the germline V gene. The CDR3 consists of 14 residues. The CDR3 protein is CASTTIANTGELFF. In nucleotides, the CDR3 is TGTGCCAGCACCACAATCGCGAACACCGGGGAGCTGTTTTTT.

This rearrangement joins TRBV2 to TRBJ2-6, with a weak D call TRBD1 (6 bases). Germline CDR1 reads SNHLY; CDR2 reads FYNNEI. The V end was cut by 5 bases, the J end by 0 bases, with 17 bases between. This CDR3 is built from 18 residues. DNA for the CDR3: TGTGCCAGCAGTCTACAGGGCGCTTCAAGCTCTGGGGCCAACGTCCTGACTTTC. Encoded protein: CASSLQGASSSGANVLTF. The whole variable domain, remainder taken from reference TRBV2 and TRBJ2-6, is EPEVTQTPSHQVTQMGQEVILRCVPISNHLYFYWYRQILGQKVEFLVSFYNNEISEKSEIFDDQFSVERPDGSNFTLKIRSTKLEDSAMYFCASSLQGASSSGANVLTFGAGSRLTVL.

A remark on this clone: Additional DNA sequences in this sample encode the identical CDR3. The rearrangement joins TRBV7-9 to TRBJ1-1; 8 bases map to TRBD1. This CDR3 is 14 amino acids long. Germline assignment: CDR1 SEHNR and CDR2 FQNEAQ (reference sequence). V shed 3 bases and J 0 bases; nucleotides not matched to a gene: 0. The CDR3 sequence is CASSLGQVNTEAFF. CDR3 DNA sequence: TGTGCCAGCAGCTTGGGACAGGTGAACACTGAAGCTTTCTTT.

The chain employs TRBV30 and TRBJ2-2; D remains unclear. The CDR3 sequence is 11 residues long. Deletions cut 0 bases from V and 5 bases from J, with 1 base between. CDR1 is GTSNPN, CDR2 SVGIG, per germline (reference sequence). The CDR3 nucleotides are TGTGCCTGGAGTGTAACCGGGGAGCTGTTTTTT. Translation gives CAWSVTGELFF.

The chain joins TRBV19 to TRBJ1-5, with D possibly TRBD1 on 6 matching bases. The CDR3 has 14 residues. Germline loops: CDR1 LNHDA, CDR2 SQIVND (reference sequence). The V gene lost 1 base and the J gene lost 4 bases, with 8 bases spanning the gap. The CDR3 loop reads CASSIGTANQPQHF. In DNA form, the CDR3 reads TGTGCCAGTAGTATAGGGACAGCTAATCAGCCCCAGCATTTT.

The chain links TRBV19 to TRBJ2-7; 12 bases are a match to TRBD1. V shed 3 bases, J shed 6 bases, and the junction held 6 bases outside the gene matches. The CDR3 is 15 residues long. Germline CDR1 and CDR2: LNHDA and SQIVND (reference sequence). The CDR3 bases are TGTGCCAGTAGTATTACGGGACAGGGGGCAGCCGAGCAGTACTTC. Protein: CASSITGQGAAEQYF. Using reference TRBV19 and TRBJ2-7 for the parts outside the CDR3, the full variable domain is DGGITQSPKYLFRKEGQNVTLSCEQNLNHDAMYWYRQDPGQGLRLIYYSQIVNDFQKGDIAEGYSVSREKKESFPLTVTSAQKNPTAFYLCASSITGQGAAEQYFGPGTRLTVT.

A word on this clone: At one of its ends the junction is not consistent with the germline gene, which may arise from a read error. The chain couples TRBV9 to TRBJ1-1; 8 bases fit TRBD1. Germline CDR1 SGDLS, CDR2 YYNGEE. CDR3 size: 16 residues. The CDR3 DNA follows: TGTGCCCGCAGCGGGGGGCAGGGGGCCTGGGACACTGAAGCTTTCTTT. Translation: CARSGGQGAWDTEAFF.

The CDR3 loop is CASSQWRSNSPLHF. CDR3 DNA sequence: TGCGCCAGCAGCCAATGGCGAAGTAATTCACCCCTCCACTTT. The V call is TRBV4-3, the J call TRBJ1-6; D remains unclear. Germline-derived CDR1 and CDR2 are LGHNA and YSLEER. The CDR3 length is 14 residues. Between the trimmed V and J ends, which lost 2 bases and 6 bases, there was a span of 8 bases.

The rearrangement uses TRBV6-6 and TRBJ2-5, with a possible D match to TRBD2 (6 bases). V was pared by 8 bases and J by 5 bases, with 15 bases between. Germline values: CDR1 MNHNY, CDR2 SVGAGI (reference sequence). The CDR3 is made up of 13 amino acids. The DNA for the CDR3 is TGTGCCAGCGTTCGCGGGGCCCGGGAGACCCAGTACTTC. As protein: CASVRGARETQYF.

Written as DNA, the CDR3 is TGTGCCAGCAGAGCCGGGACAGGGCGCTACGAGCAGTACTTC. Protein sequence: CASRAGTGRYEQYF. The rearrangement joins TRBV7-2 to TRBJ2-7, with 9 positions matching TRBD1. J gave up 3 bases and V 6 bases, and 6 bases lay outside the gene matches. The CDR3 length is 14 residues. CDR1 and CDR2 (germline): SGHTA, FQGNSA.

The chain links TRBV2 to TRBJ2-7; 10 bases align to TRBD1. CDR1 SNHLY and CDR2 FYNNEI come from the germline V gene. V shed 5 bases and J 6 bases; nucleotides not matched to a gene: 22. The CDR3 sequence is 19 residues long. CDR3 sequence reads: CASSRRQGAGGVTSGEQYF. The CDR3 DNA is TGTGCCAGCAGTCGAAGACAGGGGGCTGGGGGGGTTACCTCTGGCGAGCAGTACTTC.

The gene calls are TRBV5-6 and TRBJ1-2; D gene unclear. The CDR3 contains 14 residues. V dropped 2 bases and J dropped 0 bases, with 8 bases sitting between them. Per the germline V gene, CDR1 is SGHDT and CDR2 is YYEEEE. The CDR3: CASSFPATNYGYTF. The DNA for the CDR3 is TGTGCCAGCAGCTTCCCAGCTACTAACTATGGCTACACCTTC.

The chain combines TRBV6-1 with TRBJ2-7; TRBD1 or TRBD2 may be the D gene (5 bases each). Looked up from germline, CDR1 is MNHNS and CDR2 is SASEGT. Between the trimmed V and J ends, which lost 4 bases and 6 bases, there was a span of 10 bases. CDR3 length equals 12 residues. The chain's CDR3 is CASSVRGFEQYF. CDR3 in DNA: TGTGCCAGCAGTGTGAGGGGATTCGAGCAGTACTTC.